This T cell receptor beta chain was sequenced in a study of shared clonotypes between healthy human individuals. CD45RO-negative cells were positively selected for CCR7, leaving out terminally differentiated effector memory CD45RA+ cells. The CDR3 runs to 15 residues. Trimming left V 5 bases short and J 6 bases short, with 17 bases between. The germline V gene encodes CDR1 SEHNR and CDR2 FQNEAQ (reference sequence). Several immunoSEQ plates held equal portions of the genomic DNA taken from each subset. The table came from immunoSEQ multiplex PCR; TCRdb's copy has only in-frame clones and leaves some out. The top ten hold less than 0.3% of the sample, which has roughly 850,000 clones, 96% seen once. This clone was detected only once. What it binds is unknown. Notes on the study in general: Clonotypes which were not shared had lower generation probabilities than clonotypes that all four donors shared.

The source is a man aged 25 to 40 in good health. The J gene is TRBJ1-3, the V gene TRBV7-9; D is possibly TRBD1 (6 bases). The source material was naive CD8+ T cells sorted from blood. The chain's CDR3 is CASSPSAGVENTIYF. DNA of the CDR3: TGTGCCAGCAGCCCCTCGGCAGGGGTTGAAAACACCATATATTTT.